This entry lists 26 T cell receptor delta chains sequenced from one sample in a study of gamma-delta T cells after stem cell transplantation. TCRdb re-called the RT-PCR reads via CATT. This sample yields thousands of delta-chain clones, of which 25% are seen a single time; more than 5.5% belongs to the top ten. Sequenced: gamma-delta T cells. Source of these receptors: a human donor. It is not recorded whose cells these are; they may come from a transplant donor.

About this clone itself: A far bigger clonotype differs at one base, so this is likely a read error. The chain employs TRDV2 and TRDJ3, with 12 bases that match TRDD3. There are 17 residues in the CDR3. Per the germline V gene, CDR1 is GEAIGNYY and CDR2 is EKD. V was clipped by 0 bases and J by 11 bases; unmatched bases: 7. In nucleotides, the CDR3 is TGTGCCTGTGACACCGGAACTGGGGGATACTTCTCCCGACAGATGTTTTTC. As protein: CACDTGTGGYFSRQMFF.

With regard to this clone: Given a far larger clone just one base away, this is likely a sequencing read error. The chain combines TRDV2 with TRDJ1; 7 nucleotides agree with TRDD3. The CDR3 extends over 21 amino acids. Trimming at V came to 1 base and at J to 1 base, leaving 23 bases not matched to a gene. Per germline, CDR1 GEAIGNYY and CDR2 EKD. As DNA, the CDR3 is TGTGCCTGTGACACAGGGGGCTCTCTTGTGGATACGCTACATCGCACCGATAAACTCATCTTT. This translates into CACDTGGSLVDTLHRTDKLIF.

As to this clone: This likely traces to a read error, being one base from a far larger clone. The V and J genes are TRDV2 and TRDJ1; 7 nucleotides match TRDD3. There are 14 residues in the CDR3. Trimming removed 2 bases from V and 2 bases from J; junction bases left unmatched: 4. The V gene's germline CDR1 is GEAIGNYY and CDR2 EKD. This CDR3 reads CACDIPGDTDKLIF. Here the CDR3 DNA reads TGTGCCTGTGACATACCGGGGGATACCGATAAACTCATCTTT.

This clone is deemed medium-sized. The V and J genes are TRDV1 and TRDJ1, with TRDD3 as a possible D gene (5 bases). Germline V gives CDR1 TSWWSYY, CDR2 QGS. The CDR3 is made up of 12 amino acids. V was trimmed by 5 bases and J by 10 bases, leaving 14 bases between them. The CDR3 protein is CALGFGRGRLIF. The DNA of the CDR3 is TGTGCTCTTGGGTTCGGGAGGGGAAGACTCATCTTT.

Regarding this clone: This clone may be a read error of a much larger clone one base away. The gene calls are TRDV1 and TRDJ1, with D possibly TRDD2 on 6 matching bases. CDR1 and CDR2 from the germline V gene are TSWWSYY and QGS. There are 19 residues in the CDR3. The CDR3 spells CALGPRELPRTGYTDQLIF. The CDR3 DNA is TGTGCTCTTGGGCCCCGTGAGCTTCCTCGTACTGGTTACACCGATCAACTCATCTTT.

As for this clone: A read error is possible here, since a much larger clone lies one base away. The chain couples TRDV1 to TRDJ1; maybe TRDD3 (6 bases). Germline V CDR1 and CDR2: TSWWSYY, QGS. This CDR3 has 18 amino acids. The V end was cut by 6 bases, the J end by 1 base, with 24 bases between. Here the CDR3 reads CALGTNLGRDTRTDKLIF. Written as DNA, the CDR3 is TGTGCTCTTGGTACAAATCTGGGGAGAGATACGCGCACCGATAAACTCATCTTT.

This clone was seen a handful of times. Possible read error: a much larger clone is one base away. This chain uses TRDV2 with TRDJ3; TRDD3 matches 13 bases. The germline CDR1 and CDR2 sequences are GEAIGNYY and EKD. V lost 5 bases, J lost 0 bases, and 15 bases stayed unmatched. The CDR3 is 22 residues long. In DNA, the CDR3 is TGTGCCTGTGGTCCACTGGGGGATACGGCCCTCACCCCCTCCTGGGACACCCGACAGATGTTTTTC. Protein product: CACGPLGDTALTPSWDTRQMFF.

This clone was observed a handful of times. Given a much more abundant clone one base away, this may be a read error. The chain joins TRDV3 to TRDJ1, with D perhaps TRDD1 or TRDD3 (5 bases each). Germline CDR1 and CDR2: TVYSNPD and GDNSRS (reference sequence). The CDR3 is 17 amino acids. Trimming pared 5 bases from V and 0 bases from J, leaving 25 bases between. The CDR3 DNA is TGTGCCCTTAAGAAATTTCGGTGGGATTCGTACACCGATAAACTCATCTTT. Translation gives CALKKFRWDSYTDKLIF.

In this sample, this clone turned up a few times. The likely explanation is a read error, given a far larger clone one base away. This same CDR3 is encoded by further DNA sequences in the sample. CDR3 in DNA: TGTGCCTGCGACACCGGGGGATACACCGATAAACTCATCTTT. This translates into CACDTGGYTDKLIF. This chain uses TRDV2 with TRDJ1; 7 nucleotides line up with TRDD3. Looked up from germline, CDR1 is GEAIGNYY and CDR2 is EKD. This CDR3 spans 14 amino acids.

This clone was seen a few times. A much larger clone is a single base away; this may be a read error. The J gene is TRDJ3, the V gene TRDV2; TRDD3 agrees at 13 bases. The CDR3 extends over 19 amino acids. Germline-derived CDR1 and CDR2 are GEAIGNYY and EKD. In DNA, the CDR3 is TGTGCCTGTTCCGTACTGGGGGATACGGGCTCCTGGGACATCCGACAGATGTTTTTC. It is translated as CACSVLGDTGSWDIRQMFF.

Within the sample, this clone is medium-sized. The chain carries TRDV3 and TRDJ1, with D unclear. V was cut by 2 bases and J by 0 bases, with 13 bases left in between. The germline CDR1 and CDR2 sequences are TVYSNPD and GDNSRS (reference sequence). The CDR3 consists of 14 residues. As DNA, the CDR3 is TGTGCCTTTCCCACCAGAAGGTACACCGATAAACTCATCTTT. This codes for CAFPTRRYTDKLIF.

The table lists this clone with a few counts. It differs at one base from a far larger clone, so likely a read error. Other DNA sequences of this sample code for an identical CDR3. J is TRDJ1 and V is TRDV2; TRDD3 agrees at 7 bases. The CDR3 sequence is 15 residues long. Looked up from germline, CDR1 is GEAIGNYY and CDR2 is EKD. The CDR3, as DNA: TGTGCCTGCGACACCCTGGGGGCCGGGGGCGATAAACTCATCTTT. It codes for CACDTLGAGGDKLIF.

There are a few counts of this clone. This may stem from a read error, because a much larger clone lies one nucleotide away. This sequence joins TRDV2 and TRDJ1; TRDD3 aligns across 9 bases. V trimming: 1 base; J trimming: 1 base; junction bases outside the gene matches: 21. The germline V gene has CDR1 GEAIGNYY and CDR2 EKD. This CDR3 comprises 21 residues. Written as DNA, the CDR3 is TGTGCCTGTGACACAGGGGGCTCTCTTGGGGATACGCCACATCGCACCGATAAACTCATCTTT. Protein sequence: CACDTGGSLGDTPHRTDKLIF.

This clone is categorized as large. This chain connects TRDV2 to TRDJ3; TRDD3 matches 9 bases. This CDR3 is 20 amino acids long. V lost 0 bases and J lost 0; bases outside the gene matches: 8. Germline V gives CDR1 GEAIGNYY, CDR2 EKD. CDR3 residues: CACDTPWGMHLSWDTRQMFF. The DNA for the CDR3 is TGTGCCTGTGACACCCCCTGGGGGATGCACCTCTCCTGGGACACCCGACAGATGTTTTTC.

This clone was seen once. This may stem from a read error, because a much larger clone lies one nucleotide away. Distinct nucleotide sequences in the sample also encode this CDR3. This chain connects TRAV29/DV5 to TRDJ1, with D possibly being TRDD2 (7 bases). V lost 1 base and J lost 7, with 29 bases in between. There are 18 residues in the CDR3. Germline CDR1 is NSMFDY and CDR2 is ISSIKDK. In DNA, the CDR3 is TGTGCAGCAAGCTCTAGCTTTTCCTACGGTGGATACTCGCCTAAACTCATCTTT. Translation: CAASSSFSYGGYSPKLIF.

The V gene is TRDV1, the J gene TRDJ1; 13 bases fit TRDD3. From germline, CDR1 is TSWWSYY and CDR2 QGS. The CDR3 length is 25 residues. V shed 5 bases, J shed 0 bases, and the junction held 30 bases outside the gene matches. CDR3 coding DNA: TGTGCTCTTGGGAGGGGACCCTTCCTACGATATACTGGGGGATACGTTGTTTCGAACACCGATAAACTCATCTTT. Translated: CALGRGPFLRYTGGYVVSNTDKLIF.

The chain couples TRDV3 to TRDJ1; a weak D match, TRDD3 (6 bases). CDR3 length equals 19 residues. V was cut by 4 bases and J by 2 bases, with 32 bases left in between. Germline V gives CDR1 TVYSNPD, CDR2 GDNSRS (reference sequence). The CDR3 loop is CASDRCTRRPWGWTDKLIF. The CDR3 DNA sequence: TGTGCCTCCGATCGGTGTACCCGACGACCCTGGGGATGGACCGATAAACTCATCTTT.

This clone is medium-sized in the sample. The chain has TRDV1 and TRDJ1, with 7 nucleotides matching TRDD3. CDR1 and CDR2 from the germline V gene are TSWWSYY and QGS. This CDR3 comprises 16 residues. With 5 bases clipped from V and 8 bases from J, the junction kept 17 bases outside the gene matches. CDR3 residues: CALGPLRTGVACKLIF. The CDR3 DNA sequence: TGTGCTCTTGGGCCCCTCCGCACTGGGGTCGCCTGCAAACTCATCTTT.

This clone is classed as medium-sized (0.01 to 0.1%). The genes are TRAV29/DV5 and TRDJ1, with TRDD3 matching over 12 bases. The CDR3 loop spans 21 amino acids. CDR1 NSMFDY and CDR2 ISSIKDK come from the germline V gene. Unmatched junction bases numbered 21, after V lost 2 bases and J lost 1 base. CDR3 sequence: CAARWPSLLYWGIPCTDKLIF. The CDR3 DNA reads TGTGCAGCAAGATGGCCTTCCCTCCTTTACTGGGGGATACCGTGCACCGATAAACTCATCTTT.

This clone qualifies as medium-sized. The genes are TRDV1 and TRDJ3; 10 nucleotides line up with TRDD3. The ends lost 0 bases at V and 0 bases at J; junction bases unmatched: 23. The CDR3 is 26 residues long. Germline CDR1 and CDR2: TSWWSYY and QGS. CDR3: CALGELRSAGTGAGGYTSWDTRQMFF. Written as DNA, the CDR3 is TGTGCTCTTGGGGAACTCCGGTCAGCTGGGACGGGTGCTGGGGGATATACCTCCTGGGACACCCGACAGATGTTTTTC.

The chain carries TRDV3 and TRDJ1; D may be TRDD3 (6 bases). The CDR3 totals 15 residues. CDR1 and CDR2 from the germline V gene are TVYSNPD and GDNSRS (reference sequence). The germline V and J ends were trimmed by 1 base and 0 bases, with 15 bases remaining between them. The CDR3 reads CAFKDKGDHTDKLIF. DNA for the CDR3: TGTGCCTTTAAGGACAAGGGGGACCACACCGATAAACTCATCTTT.

In regard to this clone: Other DNA sequences of this sample code for an identical CDR3. The chain employs TRDV1 and TRDJ1, with 11 bases fitting TRDD3. V lost 1 base and J lost 3; bases outside the gene matches: 22. The length of the CDR3 is 22 residues. The germline V gene has CDR1 TSWWSYY and CDR2 QGS. The CDR3 spells CALGEQIFLPLYWGINADKLIF. In DNA, the CDR3 is TGTGCTCTTGGGGAACAGATATTCCTCCCCCTCTACTGGGGGATAAATGCCGATAAACTCATCTTT.

On this clone itself: A clone one base away is much larger, so this may be a read error. This rearrangement joins TRDV2 to TRDJ1; TRDD3 agrees at 12 bases. V lost 0 bases to trimming and J lost 4 bases; unmatched junction nucleotides: 11. Germline CDR1 GEAIGNYY, CDR2 EKD. This CDR3 spans 18 amino acids. CDR3 sequence: CACDTGTGGYSPDDKLIF. CDR3 DNA: TGTGCCTGTGACACCGGTACTGGGGGATACTCGCCGGACGATAAACTCATCTTT.

CDR3 residues: CACDPWGIPGAFWDTRQMFF. The CDR3 coding sequence is TGTGCCTGTGACCCATGGGGGATACCAGGTGCTTTCTGGGACACCCGACAGATGTTTTTC. The gene calls are TRDV2 and TRDJ3; 10 nucleotides match TRDD3. The J segment lost 3 bases and the V segment lost 3 bases, leaving 13 bases of the junction unmatched. This CDR3 has 20 amino acids. Germline CDR1 reads GEAIGNYY; CDR2 reads EKD.

On this clone itself: A far larger clone is a single base away, which makes a read error likely. The chain combines TRDV2 with TRDJ3, with D perhaps TRDD3 (6 bases). Trimming took off 1 base at V and 0 bases at J, with 21 bases between the two ends. CDR3 size: 21 residues. Germline V CDR1 and CDR2: GEAIGNYY, EKD. The CDR3 nucleotides are TGTGCCTGTGACACTGTTCCGTACTGGGTGATTAGCTCCTGGGACACCCGACAGATGTTTTTC. Protein: CACDTVPYWVISSWDTRQMFF.

This clone is classed as medium-sized (0.01 to 0.1%). The CDR3 coding sequence is TGTGCTCTTGGGTCCAGCGGCCTCCTTGGGTGGGGGATACGCTTCGACAGACCCGATAAACTCATCTTT. The encoded protein is CALGSSGLLGWGIRFDRPDKLIF. This chain uses TRDV1 with TRDJ1; 11 nucleotides agree with TRDD3. V lost 5 bases, J lost 3 bases, and 29 bases stayed unmatched. The CDR3 loop spans 23 amino acids. CDR1 is TSWWSYY and CDR2 is QGS in the germline V gene.